Listed here are 32 T cell receptor beta chains from one sample, sequenced in a study of shared clonotypes between healthy human individuals. Clones were read by immunoSEQ multiplex PCR, and TCRdb kept only the in-frame ones, dropping some. The data contain approximately 2.5 million clones, 90% to 95% of them singletons. The specimen sequenced was naive CD4+ T cells from PBMCs. The sample's subset: CD45RA+ positively selected. The receptors were gathered from a man aged 18 to 29 in good health. Some clones in this sample may be carry-over from other donors' samples.

This sequence joins TRBV11-2 and TRBJ2-6; D possibly matches TRBD1 or TRBD2 (5 bases each). The CDR3 totals 16 residues. The germline V gene has CDR1 SGHAT and CDR2 FQNNGV. V lost 3 bases and J lost 0, with 9 bases in between. CDR3 loop: CASSLGVTSGANVLTF. DNA for the CDR3: TGTGCCAGCAGCTTGGGGGTTACCTCTGGGGCCAACGTCCTGACTTTC.

With respect to this clone: One end of the junction fails to match germline, which may point to a read error. The chain carries TRBV6-1 and TRBJ1-5, with TRBD1 matching over 7 bases. The CDR3 totals 15 residues. The germline gives CDR1 MNHNS, CDR2 SASEGT. The CDR3 sequence: CASSAGQDSYQPQHF. CDR3 coding DNA: TGTGCCAGCAGCGCAGGACAGGATAGCTATCAGCCCCAGCATTTT.

V gene TRBV7-8 combines with J gene TRBJ2-2; TRBD2 matches at 9 bases. The CDR3 consists of 17 residues. Germline trimming cut 8 bases from V and 6 bases from J; bases unmatched to any gene: 16. Germline CDR1 is SGHVS and CDR2 is FQNEAQ. CDR3 in amino acids: CASGTLASGIVAGELFF. CDR3 DNA: TGTGCCAGCGGCACCTTAGCTAGCGGGATCGTTGCCGGGGAGCTGTTTTTT.

The chain employs TRBV5-8 and TRBJ2-2, with TRBD2 identical over 7 bases. The junction had 6 bases not matched to a gene; V was cut back by 2 bases and J by 2 bases. The germline V gene has CDR1 SGHTS and CDR2 YDEGEE. The CDR3 runs 16 residues. CDR3 in amino acids: CASSLGGRANTGELFF. For the CDR3, the DNA is TGTGCCAGCAGCTTAGGAGGGAGGGCCAACACCGGGGAGCTGTTTTTT.

The chain couples TRBV6-5 to TRBJ1-2; a possible D gene is TRBD1 (6 bases). This CDR3 has 15 residues. Per germline, CDR1 MNHEY and CDR2 SVGAGI. V lost 10 bases and J 0 bases, leaving 18 bases between the germline ends. In DNA, the CDR3 is TGTGCCACCCAAGTCCCGGCAGGGGCTAACTATGGCTACACCTTC. The encoded protein is CATQVPAGANYGYTF.

The chain employs TRBV28 and TRBJ1-5, with D uncertain. Trimming removed 8 bases at V and 3 bases at J, with 11 bases between. This CDR3 has 13 amino acids. Germline CDR1 MDHEN, CDR2 SYDVKM. CDR3 sequence (DNA): TGTGCCAGCGCCACAAGTAACAATCAGCCCCAGCATTTT. It yields the protein CASATSNNQPQHF.

The J gene is TRBJ1-1, the V gene TRBV6-1, with D possibly TRBD1 on 5 matching bases. Per germline, CDR1 MNHNS and CDR2 SASEGT. CDR3 length equals 13 residues. The germline V and J ends were trimmed by 6 bases and 11 bases, with 19 bases remaining between them. Here the CDR3 DNA reads TGTGCCAGCAGCGAGCGGGACGGTCTGGGGGCTTTCTTT. It is translated as CASSERDGLGAFF.

As concerns this clone: This same CDR3 is encoded by further DNA sequences in the sample. This chain joins TRBV7-2 and TRBJ1-1, with D unresolved. CDR1 and CDR2 (germline): SGHTA, FQGNSA. The CDR3 has 11 residues. Between the trimmed V and J ends, which lost 1 base and 8 bases, there was a span of 5 bases. The CDR3 nucleotides read TGTGCCAGCAGCTTAGAGGCAGAAGCTTTCTTT. Translated, it gives CASSLEAEAFF.

The genes are TRBV5-1 and TRBJ1-3; 7 bases match TRBD1. This CDR3 is 15 amino acids long. After removal of 3 bases from V and 2 bases from J, the junction contained 5 bases not matched to a gene. Germline assignment: CDR1 SGHRS and CDR2 YFSETQ. This CDR3 reads CASSSTGTAGNTIYF. In DNA form, the CDR3 reads TGCGCCAGCAGCTCGACAGGGACTGCTGGAAACACCATATATTTT.

A word on this clone: The same CDR3 is also encoded by other DNA sequences in this sample. The chain uses TRBV7-9 and TRBJ2-7, with D possibly matching TRBD2 (6 bases). The CDR3 spans 14 residues. CDR1 and CDR2 (germline): SEHNR, FQNEAQ (reference sequence). The V gene lost 4 bases and the J gene lost 0 bases, with 10 bases spanning the gap. CDR3: CASSSRGSSYEQYF. Here the CDR3 DNA reads TGTGCCAGCAGCTCGCGGGGAAGCTCCTACGAGCAGTACTTC.

The rearrangement joins TRBV18 to TRBJ1-2; D is perhaps TRBD1 (6 bases). Trimming cost V 3 bases and J 6 bases, with 14 bases left between them. This CDR3 comprises 14 residues. Looked up from germline, CDR1 is KGHSH and CDR2 is LQKENI. The CDR3 spells CASSPWLGADGYTF. The CDR3 DNA follows: TGTGCCAGCTCACCGTGGTTGGGGGCGGATGGCTACACCTTC.

On this clone: The junction does not match germline at one end; this may be a read error. This rearrangement joins TRBV7-2 to TRBJ2-1; D gene ambiguous. Germline V lookup: CDR1 SGHTA, CDR2 FQGNSA. The CDR3 loop spans 12 amino acids. The CDR3 DNA reads as TGTGCCAGCAGATTCTCCGACAATGAGCAGTTCTTC. It codes for CASRFSDNEQFF. The complete variable domain, with remaining parts taken from reference TRBV7-2 and TRBJ2-1, reads GAGVSQSPSNKVTEKGKDVELRCDPISGHTALYWYRQSLGQGLEFLIYFQGNSAPDKSGLPSDRFSAERTGGSVSTLTIQRTQQEDSAVYLCASRFSDNEQFFGPGTRLTVL.

This sequence joins TRBV5-1 and TRBJ2-5; tentative D call: TRBD1 (7 bases). Germline CDR1 reads SGHRS; CDR2 reads YFSETQ. V was clipped by 4 bases and J by 1 base, with 14 bases between them. CDR3 length: 15 amino acids. CDR3 amino acids: CASSPARGVQETQYF. CDR3 DNA sequence: TGCGCCAGCAGCCCCGCCAGGGGGGTCCAAGAGACCCAGTACTTC.

This sequence joins TRBV7-6 and TRBJ2-1; possible D gene TRBD1, 6 bases. The V gene's germline CDR1 is SGHVS and CDR2 FNYEAQ. The CDR3 extends over 16 amino acids. V dropped 5 bases and J dropped 2 bases, with 16 bases sitting between them. DNA for the CDR3: TGTGCCAGCAGCCCTGCCGGGCAGGGGACCTACAATGAGCAGTTCTTC. It is translated as CASSPAGQGTYNEQFF.

V gene TRBV29-1 combines with J gene TRBJ2-3; the match to TRBD1 covers 8 bases. CDR1 and CDR2 (germline): SQVTM, ANQGSEA. CDR3 size: 13 residues. With 3 bases clipped from V and 4 bases from J, the junction kept 3 bases outside the gene matches. The CDR3 is CSVDDRGSDTQYF. The CDR3 DNA sequence: TGCAGCGTTGACGACAGGGGCTCAGATACGCAGTATTTT.

V usage is TRBV6-1 and J usage is TRBJ1-4; D is unclear. Germline V gene lookup returns CDR1 MNHNS and CDR2 SASEGT. The CDR3 spans 11 residues. The V end lost 2 bases, the J end lost 6 bases, and 1 base lay between the germline ends. CDR3 sequence reads: CASSEYEKLFF. The CDR3 coding sequence is TGTGCCAGCAGTGAATATGAAAAACTGTTTTTT.

The rearrangement joins TRBV28 to TRBJ1-1, with D uncertain. Per germline, CDR1 MDHEN and CDR2 SYDVKM. The CDR3 is 12 residues long. The V and J ends lost 1 base and 6 bases respectively, with 6 bases between them. CDR3 region: CASSLYSPEAFF. The CDR3 nucleotides are TGTGCCAGCAGTTTATATTCTCCTGAAGCTTTCTTT. Variable domain in full (rest from reference TRBV28 and TRBJ1-1): DVKVTQSSRYLVKRTGEKVFLECVQDMDHENMFWYRQDPGLGLRLIYFSYDVKMKEKGDIPEGYSVSREKKERFSLILESASTNQTSMYLCASSLYSPEAFFGQGTRLTVV.

J is TRBJ2-5 and V is TRBV30; 9 bases are a match to TRBD2. Per germline, CDR1 GTSNPN and CDR2 SVGIG (reference sequence). The trim removed 0 bases at V and 4 bases at J, leaving 6 bases unmatched. The CDR3 is made up of 15 amino acids. CDR3 in DNA: TGTGCCTGGAGTGTAGGTAGCGGGAGTTTAGAGACCCAGTACTTC. This sequence encodes CAWSVGSGSLETQYF.

V usage is TRBV25-1 and J usage is TRBJ2-3; no reliable D call. This CDR3 contains 15 residues. Trimming pared 1 base from V and 9 bases from J, leaving 17 bases between. Germline V gene sequence: CDR1 MGHDK, CDR2 SYGVNS. For the CDR3, the DNA is TGTGCCAGCAGTGAATTGTTTGCTCCAGTTGACACGCAGTATTTT. Translated: CASSELFAPVDTQYF.

The chain links TRBV9 to TRBJ2-3; a weak D match, TRBD2 (6 bases). Per the germline V gene, CDR1 is SGDLS and CDR2 is YYNGEE. The V gene lost 4 bases and the J gene lost 4 bases, with 19 bases spanning the gap. The CDR3 runs 16 residues. The CDR3 DNA sequence: TGTGCCAGCAGCCCGGTCCCGGGGGTAGCTTCAGATACGCAGTATTTT. It codes for CASSPVPGVASDTQYF.

V gene TRBV7-8 combines with J gene TRBJ1-5; D perhaps matches TRBD1 (6 bases). CDR1 is SGHVS and CDR2 is FQNEAQ in the germline V gene. V was cut by 4 bases and J by 3 bases, with 16 bases left in between. CDR3 size: 16 residues. The CDR3 DNA reads TGTGCCAGCAGCTCGCGCGGAGGGGGAGACAATCAGCCCCAGCATTTT. This gives the protein CASSSRGGGDNQPQHF.

The rearrangement joins TRBV15 to TRBJ2-3, with a tentative D call TRBD2 (5 bases). The germline V gene has CDR1 LNHNV and CDR2 YYDKDF (reference sequence). Deletions cut 5 bases from V and 3 bases from J, with 18 bases between. The CDR3 length is 16 residues. The CDR3 nucleotides are TGTGCCACCAGCGGAGGTAAAAGGGTTTCGACAGATACGCAGTATTTT. This codes for CATSGGKRVSTDTQYF.

The gene calls are TRBV28 and TRBJ1-2; 8 bases line up with TRBD1. The CDR3 consists of 14 residues. The V gene end was trimmed by 1 base and the J gene end by 5 bases; junction bases not matched to a gene: 3. Germline V gene lookup returns CDR1 MDHEN and CDR2 SYDVKM. The CDR3 region is CASSLFGTGYGYTF. DNA for the CDR3: TGTGCCAGCAGTTTATTCGGGACAGGATATGGCTACACCTTC.

The gene calls are TRBV2 and TRBJ1-2; D is uncertain. This CDR3 comprises 14 residues. V lost 3 bases and J lost 0, with 8 bases in between. Germline V gene lookup returns CDR1 SNHLY and CDR2 FYNNEI. DNA for the CDR3: TGTGCCAGCAGTGATAGTCCGTCTAACTATGGCTACACCTTC. It is translated as CASSDSPSNYGYTF.

The V gene is TRBV10-3, the J gene TRBJ2-7; 15 nucleotides agree with TRBD2. Germline-derived CDR1 and CDR2 are ENHRY and SYGVKD. The CDR3 length is 19 residues. V was pared by 5 bases and J by 3 bases, with 14 bases of the junction left unmatched. CDR3 sequence reads: CAISSSGLAGGPKIYEQYF. The CDR3 coding sequence is TGTGCCATCAGTTCATCGGGACTAGCGGGAGGACCCAAAATCTACGAGCAGTACTTC.

This clone was seen a single time. This CDR3 reads CASERSGQETQYF. CDR3 DNA sequence: TGTGCCAGCGAACGAAGCGGCCAAGAGACCCAGTACTTC. The chain joins TRBV6-1 to TRBJ2-5, with D possibly matching TRBD2 (5 bases). Germline CDR1 MNHNS, CDR2 SASEGT. The CDR3 totals 13 residues. V lost 8 bases and J 1 base, leaving 11 bases between the germline ends.

The chain recombines TRBV27 with TRBJ1-2; D ambiguous. The CDR3 covers 15 residues. Between the trimmed V and J ends, which lost 7 bases and 5 bases, there was a span of 20 bases. Germline V CDR1 and CDR2: MNHEY, SMNVEV (reference sequence). CDR3: CASTSNSGILYGYTF. The CDR3 nucleotides are TGTGCCAGCACCTCTAACTCCGGGATCCTTTATGGCTACACCTTC.

CDR3 in DNA: TGTGCCAGCAGCGGGCCTTTTAGCTCCTACAATGAGCAGTTCTTC. It is translated as CASSGPFSSYNEQFF. The chain joins TRBV6-1 to TRBJ2-1; D remains unclear. Looked up from germline, CDR1 is MNHNS and CDR2 is SASEGT. Trimming removed 6 bases from V and 0 bases from J, with 12 bases in between. This CDR3 region has 15 residues.

The chain uses TRBV28 and TRBJ1-5; 7 positions agree with TRBD1. V lost 5 bases and J lost 5; bases outside the gene matches: 6. This CDR3 is 14 amino acids long. Germline V gene sequence: CDR1 MDHEN, CDR2 SYDVKM. CDR3 in amino acids: CASSEQGTYQPQHF. The CDR3, as DNA: TGTGCCAGCAGTGAACAGGGGACTTATCAGCCCCAGCATTTT.

The V gene is TRBV10-2, the J gene TRBJ1-5; D is ambiguous. Germline loops: CDR1 WSHSY, CDR2 SAAADI. The CDR3 length is 14 residues. Between the trimmed V and J ends, which lost 4 bases and 7 bases, there was a span of 14 bases. CDR3 amino acids: CASSAGGSGQPQHF. The DNA for the CDR3 is TGCGCCAGCAGTGCTGGAGGTAGTGGGCAGCCCCAGCATTTT.

CDR3 nucleotide sequence: TGTGCCAGCAGAAGGGGACTAGCGGGACCCCGGGCAGATACGCAGTATTTT. It encodes CASRRGLAGPRADTQYF. This sequence joins TRBV7-9 and TRBJ2-3, with 13 bases lining up with TRBD2. The CDR3 runs 17 residues. The V and J ends lost 6 bases and 4 bases, in that order; junction bases with no gene match: 10. Germline CDR1 SEHNR, CDR2 FQNEAQ (reference sequence). Supplemented by reference TRBV7-9 and TRBJ2-3, the full variable domain reads DTGVSQNPRHKITKRGQNVTFRCDPISEHNRLYWYRQTLGQGPEFLTYFQNEAQLEKSRLLSDRFSAERPKGSFSTLEIQRTEQGDSAMYLCASRRGLAGPRADTQYFGPGTRLTVL.

The chain is built from TRBV6-1 and TRBJ1-2; perhaps TRBD1 as D (5 bases). The CDR3 runs 15 residues. Per the germline V gene, CDR1 is MNHNS and CDR2 is SASEGT. Trimming left V 2 bases short and J 5 bases short, with 15 bases between. CDR3 DNA: TGTGCCAGCAGTGAAACAGGAGAGAAGATTTATGGCTACACCTTC. Translated: CASSETGEKIYGYTF.